These T cell receptor beta chains were read from a single sample in a study of blood T cell repertoires in COVID-19. The data were produced by immunoSEQ multiplex PCR, yet TCRdb's version contains in-frame clones alone and is incomplete. The sample lists about 87,000 clones, approximately 86% occurring once. Material: peripheral blood. Source of these receptors: a man in his forties with acute or convalescent COVID-19. Each CDR3 is given with its conserved first and last residue. A D gene is named only where the DNA matches it firmly. Not every row has a clone size; where given, it reads once, few, many or a size class.

j_gene | abundance | d_gene | v_gene | CDR3aa | CDR3nt
TRBJ1-5 | NA | NA | TRBV30 | CAWSVRGRGSNQPQHF | TGTGCCTGGAGTGTACGAGGGAGGGGAAGCAATCAGCCCCAGCATTTT
TRBJ1-3 | NA | NA | TRBV9 | CASSVATDRFSGNTIYF | TGTGCCAGCAGCGTAGCTACAGACAGGTTCTCTGGAAACACCATATATTTT
TRBJ1-2 | NA | NA | TRBV4-1 | CASSQERQGSYGYTF | TGCGCCAGCAGCCAAGAAAGGCAGGGATCGTATGGCTACACCTTC
TRBJ2-1 | NA | NA | TRBV11-2 | CASSLAGVGNEQFF | TGTGCCAGCAGCTTAGCGGGAGTCGGAAATGAGCAGTTCTTC
TRBJ2-2 | few | NA | TRBV5-1 | CASSLVSRVETGELFF | TGCGCCAGCAGCTTGGTTTCCAGGGTAGAGACCGGGGAGCTGTTTTTT
TRBJ2-6 | once | NA | TRBV6-5 | CASTILLSGANVLTF | TGTGCCAGCACTATACTCTTGTCGGGGGCCAACGTCCTGACTTTC
TRBJ2-7 | NA | TRBD1 | TRBV5-1 | CASSLPGQGTSHEQYF | TGCGCCAGCAGCTTGCCTGGACAGGGGACCAGTCACGAGCAGTACTTC
TRBJ1-2 | NA | NA | TRBV6-1 | CASSEVLGDGYTF | TGTGCCAGCAGTGAAGTGTTAGGGGATGGCTACACCTTC
TRBJ1-4 | NA | NA | TRBV28 | CASRDSTNEKLFF | TGTGCCAGCAGGGACAGCACTAATGAAAAACTGTTTTTT
TRBJ1-5 | NA | NA | TRBV7-8 | CASSFGQLSNQPQHF | TGTGCCAGCAGCTTTGGACAGTTGAGCAATCAGCCCCAGCATTTT
TRBJ1-2 | NA | NA | TRBV5-6 | CASSVERDYGYTF | TGTGCCAGCAGCGTCGAGAGGGACTATGGCTACACCTTC
TRBJ2-3 | NA | NA | TRBV19 | CASNHWADRRDTDTQYF | TGTGCCAGTAATCATTGGGCGGACAGACGCGACACAGATACGCAGTATTTT
TRBJ1-4 | NA | NA | TRBV6-5 | CASSPRQAEKLFF | TGTGCCAGCAGTCCCCGACAGGCCGAAAAACTGTTTTTT
TRBJ1-1 | NA | TRBD1 | TRBV12-3/TRBV12-4 | CASSLTGGEAFF | TGTGCCAGCAGTTTGACAGGGGGCGAAGCTTTCTTT
TRBJ1-4 | NA | NA | TRBV10-3 | CAISESGGRDEKLFF | TGTGCCATCAGTGAGTCGGGGGGGCGCGATGAAAAACTGTTTTTT
TRBJ1-2 | NA | NA | TRBV7-2 | CASSLAVSEVYGYTF | TGTGCCAGCAGCTTAGCGGTGTCAGAAGTTTATGGCTACACCTTC
TRBJ2-7 | once | TRBD1 | TRBV7-8 | CASSTDRGYYEQYF | TGTGCCAGCAGCACGGACAGGGGCTACTACGAGCAGTACTTC
TRBJ1-2 | NA | TRBD1 | TRBV14 | CASSQDLGAGGYYGYTF | TGTGCCAGCAGCCAAGATCTAGGGGCAGGGGGGTACTATGGCTACACCTTC
TRBJ2-3 | NA | TRBD2 | TRBV7-9 | CASSLLAGVTDTQYF | TGTGCCAGCAGCTTACTAGCGGGAGTAACAGATACGCAGTATTTT
TRBJ1-3 | NA | NA | TRBV18 | CASSPRQVEAGNTIYF | TGTGCCAGCTCACCACGACAGGTCGAAGCTGGAAACACCATATATTTT
TRBJ1-1 | NA | NA | TRBV12-3/TRBV12-4 | CASSGTLYTEAFF | TGTGCCAGCAGCGGGACACTGTACACTGAAGCTTTCTTT
TRBJ2-2 | NA | NA | TRBV5-1 | CASSQQATPGELFF | TGCGCCAGCAGCCAACAGGCTACTCCCGGGGAGCTGTTTTTT
TRBJ1-1 | NA | NA | TRBV5-1 | CASSFAGGNTEAFF | TGCGCCAGCAGCTTCGCCGGGGGGAACACTGAAGCTTTCTTT
TRBJ1-1 | NA | TRBD1 | TRBV18 | CASSRAQGETEAFF | TGTGCCAGCTCACGAGCACAGGGGGAGACTGAAGCTTTCTTT
TRBJ2-7 | NA | NA | TRBV3-1/TRBV3-2 | CASSQDSYEQYF | TGTGCCAGCAGCCAAGATTCGTACGAGCAGTACTTC
TRBJ1-2 | NA | NA | TRBV11-2 | CASSLSANYGYTF | TGTGCCAGCAGCTTAAGCGCTAACTATGGCTACACCTTC
TRBJ2-6 | NA | NA | TRBV6-1 | CASSEVRANSGANVLTF | TGTGCCAGCAGTGAAGTCAGGGCAAACTCTGGGGCCAACGTCCTGACTTTC
TRBJ1-6 | once | NA | TRBV10-3 | CAISELPRERPYNSPLHF | TGTGCCATCAGTGAGCTTCCCCGGGAACGACCCTATAATTCACCCCTCCACTTT
TRBJ2-5 | few | NA | TRBV18 | CASSSIPGQSGETQYF | TGTGCCAGCTCATCTATCCCTGGACAGAGCGGAGAGACCCAGTACTTC
TRBJ1-6 | once | TRBD1 | TRBV23-1 | CASSQSVGQEPNSPLHF | TGCGCCAGCAGTCAATCGGTGGGACAGGAGCCAAATTCACCCCTCCACTTT
TRBJ2-4 | NA | TRBD2 | TRBV5-6 | CASNSLAGDKNIQYF | TGTGCCAGCAACAGTCTGGCGGGGGACAAAAACATTCAGTACTTC
TRBJ2-5 | NA | TRBD1 | TRBV4-1 | CASSHGDRDQETQYF | TGCGCCAGCAGCCACGGTGACAGGGACCAAGAGACCCAGTACTTC
TRBJ2-5 | NA | TRBD1 | TRBV18 | CASSPMTGRETQYF | TGTGCCAGCTCACCAATGACAGGGCGGGAGACCCAGTACTTC
TRBJ2-7 | NA | NA | TRBV6-2/TRBV6-3 | CASSPKVQAHYEQYF | TGTGCCAGCAGCCCCAAGGTGCAGGCCCACTACGAGCAGTACTTC
TRBJ2-7 | NA | TRBD2 | TRBV27 | CASSWTSVYEQYF | TGTGCCAGCAGTTGGACTAGCGTCTACGAGCAGTACTTC
TRBJ1-1 | NA | NA | TRBV9 | CASSPGVWNTEAFF | TGTGCCAGCAGCCCCGGGGTTTGGAACACTGAAGCTTTCTTT
TRBJ2-1 | NA | TRBD2 | TRBV15 | CATSRAGGSYNEQFF | TGTGCCACCAGCAGAGCGGGAGGGTCCTACAATGAGCAGTTCTTC
TRBJ1-2 | NA | NA | TRBV5-1 | CASSSRTPVYGYTF | TGCGCCAGCAGCTCGCGGACTCCAGTCTATGGCTACACCTTC
TRBJ2-7 | few | NA | TRBV5-6 | CASSWSYEQYF | TGTGCCAGCAGTTGGAGCTACGAGCAGTACTTC
TRBJ2-1 | NA | NA | TRBV7-2 | CASSLSQGHNEQFF | TGTGCCAGCAGCTTAAGCCAGGGGCACAATGAGCAGTTCTTC
TRBJ2-3 | NA | NA | TRBV6-2/TRBV6-3 | CASSYSRLAPRTDTQYF | TGTGCCAGCAGTTACTCGAGGCTAGCGCCCCGCACAGATACGCAGTATTTT
TRBJ2-1 | NA | TRBD2 | TRBV4-1 | CASSQDPGLANEQFF | TGCGCCAGCAGCCAAGATCCCGGACTAGCGAATGAGCAGTTCTTC
TRBJ1-4 | NA | TRBD1 | TRBV6-5 | CAGSRDSHNEKLFF | TGTGCCGGATCTCGGGACAGCCATAATGAAAAACTGTTTTTT
TRBJ1-1 | NA | NA | TRBV18 | CASSRKKGSGTEAFF | TGTGCCAGCTCCCGGAAAAAGGGTAGCGGCACTGAAGCTTTCTTT
TRBJ2-1 | NA | TRBD2 | TRBV7-6 | CASSLGGRYGEQFF | TGTGCCAGCAGCTTAGGCGGGAGATACGGTGAGCAGTTCTTC
TRBJ1-3 | NA | NA | TRBV29-1 | CSVGALSGNTIYF | TGCAGCGTTGGGGCCCTCTCTGGAAACACCATATATTTT